This T cell receptor beta chain is from a study of cytomegalovirus exposure and HLA in healthy donors. Each of the donors was a healthy bone marrow donor. A multiplex PCR was run with 60 Vbeta primers and 13 Jbeta primers. This table comes from immunoSEQ multiplex PCR, and its TCRdb copy is limited to in-frame clones, with some not included. In the table there are approximately 200,000 clones, approximately 85% of which are singletons. As regards this clone: What it recognizes is unknown.

Whole-study findings and limits: TCR beta sequences reportedly predicted the HLA-A and HLA-B alleles of most subjects accurately. Across donors, sequencing depth was assumed by presence/absence analyses to be roughly uniform. Specificity for CMV antigens was confirmed in vitro for a few of the CMV-associated chains.

Per germline, CDR1 SGHKS and CDR2 YYEKEE (reference sequence). Losses at the gene ends were 4 bases for V and 0 bases for J; bases not matched to a gene: 9. CDR3 size: 17 residues. This clonotype was obtained from a girl aged 5-17 years in good health and CMV-seropositive. Sequencing was done on a sample of PBMCs. The genes are TRBV5-5 and TRBJ2-3; 9 bases are a match to TRBD1. For the CDR3, the DNA is TGTGCCAGCAGCCCCCCCGAACAGGGGGCAAGCACAGATACGCAGTATTTT. The encoded protein is CASSPPEQGASTDTQYF.